The 10 T cell receptor beta chains reported below all come from one sample, sequenced in a study of shared clonotypes between healthy human individuals. The method was immunoSEQ multiplex PCR; TCRdb's version includes in-frame clones alone and lacks a portion of them. There are about 460,000 clones in the sample; about 74% occur only once, and 12% lies in the top ten. Sequencing was carried out using PBMCs. The receptors were gathered from a middle-aged woman in good health. Some clones in this sample may be carry-over from other donors' samples.

About this clone: A much larger clone sits a single nucleotide away, making a read error possible. Different DNA sequences within this sample yield the same CDR3. V usage is TRBV30 and J usage is TRBJ1-5; D may be TRBD1 (6 bases). V was cut by 0 bases and J by 5 bases, with 8 bases left in between. The CDR3 has 13 amino acids. Germline V gene data show CDR1 as GTSNPN and CDR2 as SVGIG (reference sequence). CDR3 amino acids: CAWSVKGDQPQHF. The CDR3 DNA follows: TGTGCCTGGAGTGTAAAGGGGGATCAGCCCCAGCATTTT.

The J gene is TRBJ1-2, the V gene TRBV5-1; TRBD1 matches at 12 bases. The CDR3 length is 16 residues. The germline V gene encodes CDR1 SGHRS and CDR2 YFSETQ. The trim removed 4 bases at V and 8 bases at J, leaving 12 bases unmatched. This CDR3 is CASSTTTGTGGKGYTF. CDR3 DNA sequence: TGCGCCAGCAGCACAACAACTGGGACAGGGGGCAAAGGCTACACCTTC. Together with reference TRBV5-1 and TRBJ1-2, the CDR3 gives the full variable domain: KAGVTQTPRYLIKTRGQQVTLSCSPISGHRSVSWYQQTPGQGLQFLFEYFSETQRNKGNFPGRFSGRQFSNSRSEMNVSTLELGDSALYLCASSTTTGTGGKGYTFGSGTRLTVV.

The V call is TRBV23-1, the J call TRBJ1-4, with D possibly being TRBD1 (5 bases). TRBV23-1 is identified as an open reading frame with a role that is uncertain. V gave up 6 bases and J gave up 7 bases, with 18 bases separating them. CDR3 length: 15 amino acids. The CDR3, as DNA: TGCGCCAGCAGCCACAAAAGCCAGGGAGGTGAAAAACTGTTTTTT. Translating it yields CASSHKSQGGEKLFF.

This clone has more than one count but fewer than ten. The gene calls are TRBV5-6 and TRBJ2-1; D gene ambiguous. The CDR3 covers 12 residues. The V gene's germline CDR1 is SGHDT and CDR2 YYEEEE. V lost 4 bases, J lost 6 bases, and 8 bases lay in between. The CDR3: CASSANANEQFF. The CDR3 bases are TGTGCCAGCAGCGCGAATGCCAATGAGCAGTTCTTC.

Written as DNA, the CDR3 is TGTGCCAGCAGTTTACCGGGGCGGGAGACCCAGTACTTC. Residues: CASSLPGRETQYF. The rearrangement joins TRBV28 to TRBJ2-5; D may correspond to TRBD1 or TRBD2 (5 bases each). This CDR3 region has 13 residues. The germline V gene has CDR1 MDHEN and CDR2 SYDVKM. The V end lost 2 bases, the J end lost 5 bases, and 9 bases lay between the germline ends.

The chain is built from TRBV27 and TRBJ2-3; TRBD2 agrees at 10 bases. The CDR3 runs 18 residues. V shed 6 bases and J 10 bases; nucleotides not matched to a gene: 22. The germline V gene has CDR1 MNHEY and CDR2 SMNVEV (reference sequence). CDR3 coding DNA: TGTGCCAGCAGCCCCGGGACAGCGGTGACTAGCGGGCCGTCCCCGCAGTATTTT. As protein: CASSPGTAVTSGPSPQYF.

In DNA form, the CDR3 reads TGTGCCAGCAGCCCCCAGGGGGCCTACGAGCAGTACTTC. This encodes CASSPQGAYEQYF. The chain is built from TRBV7-8 and TRBJ2-7; 7 bases are a match to TRBD1. Per germline, CDR1 SGHVS and CDR2 FQNEAQ. Germline trimming cut 5 bases from V and 2 bases from J; bases unmatched to any gene: 3. CDR3 length equals 13 residues.

This clone came up a few times. A much larger clone is a single base away; this may be a read error. The conserved final phenylalanine or tryptophan is absent from the CDR3, which likely points to a read error. The chain recombines TRBV28 with TRBJ2-3, with TRBD2 as a possible D gene (6 bases). V lost 9 bases to trimming and J lost 2 bases, with 9 bases between them. The CDR3 sequence is 12 residues long. Germline-derived CDR1 and CDR2 are MDHEN and SYDVKM. The CDR3 coding sequence is TGTGCCAGTGGAGGGCCCACAGATACGCAGTATCTT. It specifies CASGGPTDTQYL.

The J gene is TRBJ1-4, the V gene TRBV13; 8 bases are shared with TRBD1. CDR3 length: 15 residues. V dropped 5 bases and J dropped 6; count of bases not matched to a gene: 8. Looked up from germline, CDR1 is PRHDT and CDR2 is FYEKMQ (reference sequence). As DNA, the CDR3 is TGTGCCAGCAGCCCCAATCAGGGGGCCGATGAAAAACTGTTTTTT. Residues: CASSPNQGADEKLFF. Using reference TRBV13 and TRBJ1-4 for the parts outside the CDR3, the full variable domain is AAGVIQSPRHLIKEKRETATLKCYPIPRHDTVYWYQQGPGQDPQFLISFYEKMQSDKGSIPDRFSAQQFSDYHSELNMSSLELGDSALYFCASSPNQGADEKLFFGSGTQLSVL.

Comment on this clone: Other DNA sequences in this sample translate to the same CDR3. The chain links TRBV7-2 to TRBJ2-5; possibly TRBD2 for D (6 bases). CDR3 length equals 14 residues. Deletions cut 2 bases from V and 5 bases from J, with 12 bases between. CDR1 SGHTA and CDR2 FQGNSA come from the germline V gene. The chain's CDR3 is CASSLSAGGETQYF. CDR3 sequence (DNA): TGTGCCAGCAGCTTATCAGCGGGTGGGGAGACCCAGTACTTC. Looking up the rest from reference TRBV7-2 and TRBJ2-5 gives the full variable domain: GAGVSQSPSNKVTEKGKDVELRCDPISGHTALYWYRQSLGQGLEFLIYFQGNSAPDKSGLPSDRFSAERTGGSVSTLTIQRTQQEDSAVYLCASSLSAGGETQYFGPGTRLLVL.